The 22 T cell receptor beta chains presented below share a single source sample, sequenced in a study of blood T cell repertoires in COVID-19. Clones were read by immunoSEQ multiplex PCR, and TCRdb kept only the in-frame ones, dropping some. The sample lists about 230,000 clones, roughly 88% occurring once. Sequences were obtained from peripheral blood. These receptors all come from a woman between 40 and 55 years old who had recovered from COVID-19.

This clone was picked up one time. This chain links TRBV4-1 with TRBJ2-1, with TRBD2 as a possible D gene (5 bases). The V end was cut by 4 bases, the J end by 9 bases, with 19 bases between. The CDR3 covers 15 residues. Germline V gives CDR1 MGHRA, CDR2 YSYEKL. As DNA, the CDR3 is TGCGCCAGCAGCCTCGAGGTCCTACTAGTCACTGAGCAGTTCTTC. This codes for CASSLEVLLVTEQFF.

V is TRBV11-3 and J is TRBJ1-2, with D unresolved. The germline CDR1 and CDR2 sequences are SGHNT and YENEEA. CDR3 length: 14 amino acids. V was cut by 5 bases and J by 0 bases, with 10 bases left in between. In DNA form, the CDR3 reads TGTGCCAGCAGCCTATCCGGAGCTAACTATGGCTACACCTTC. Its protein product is CASSLSGANYGYTF. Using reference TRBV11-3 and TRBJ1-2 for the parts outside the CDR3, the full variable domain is EAGVVQSPRYKIIEKKQPVAFWCNPISGHNTLYWYLQNLGQGPELLIRYENEEAVDDSQLPKDRFSAERLKGVDSTLKIQPAELGDSAVYLCASSLSGANYGYTFGSGTRLTVV.

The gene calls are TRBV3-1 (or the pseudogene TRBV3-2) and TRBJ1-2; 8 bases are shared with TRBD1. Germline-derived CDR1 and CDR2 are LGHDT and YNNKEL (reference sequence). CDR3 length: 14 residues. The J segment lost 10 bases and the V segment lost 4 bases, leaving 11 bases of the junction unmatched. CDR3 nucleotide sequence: TGTGCCAGCAGCCCCCGGACAGGGCAGTCGAACTACACCTTC. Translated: CASSPRTGQSNYTF.

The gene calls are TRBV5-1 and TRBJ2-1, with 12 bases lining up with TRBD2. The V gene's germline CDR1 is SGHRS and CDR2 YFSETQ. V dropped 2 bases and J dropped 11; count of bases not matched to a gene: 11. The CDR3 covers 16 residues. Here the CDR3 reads CASSLSPSGGAQKQFF. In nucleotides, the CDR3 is TGCGCCAGCAGCTTATCTCCTAGCGGGGGGGCCCAAAAGCAGTTCTTC. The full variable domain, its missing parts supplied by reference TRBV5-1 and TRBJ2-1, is KAGVTQTPRYLIKTRGQQVTLSCSPISGHRSVSWYQQTPGQGLQFLFEYFSETQRNKGNFPGRFSGRQFSNSRSEMNVSTLELGDSALYLCASSLSPSGGAQKQFFGPGTRLTVL.

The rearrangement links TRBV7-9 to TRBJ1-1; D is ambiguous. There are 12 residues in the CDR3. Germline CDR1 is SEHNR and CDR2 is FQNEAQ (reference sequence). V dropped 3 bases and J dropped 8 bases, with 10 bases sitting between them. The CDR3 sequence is CASSFKAGEAFF. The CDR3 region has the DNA TGTGCCAGCAGCTTCAAAGCGGGGGAAGCTTTCTTT.

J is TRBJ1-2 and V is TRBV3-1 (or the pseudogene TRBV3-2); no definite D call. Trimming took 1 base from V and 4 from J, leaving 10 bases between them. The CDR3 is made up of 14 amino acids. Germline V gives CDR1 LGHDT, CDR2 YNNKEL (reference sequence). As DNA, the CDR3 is TGTGCCAGCAGCCAAGGGCGGAGGTTCTATGGCTACACCTTC. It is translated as CASSQGRRFYGYTF.

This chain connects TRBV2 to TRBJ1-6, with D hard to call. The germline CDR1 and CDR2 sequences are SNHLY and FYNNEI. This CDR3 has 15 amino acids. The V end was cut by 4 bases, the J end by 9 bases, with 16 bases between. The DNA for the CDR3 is TGTGCCAGCAGTGGGACTACGGCGGGTCTTTCACCCCTCCACTTT. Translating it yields CASSGTTAGLSPLHF. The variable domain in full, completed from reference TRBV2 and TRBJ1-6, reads EPEVTQTPSHQVTQMGQEVILRCVPISNHLYFYWYRQILGQKVEFLVSFYNNEISEKSEIFDDQFSVERPDGSNFTLKIRSTKLEDSAMYFCASSGTTAGLSPLHFGNGTRLTVT.

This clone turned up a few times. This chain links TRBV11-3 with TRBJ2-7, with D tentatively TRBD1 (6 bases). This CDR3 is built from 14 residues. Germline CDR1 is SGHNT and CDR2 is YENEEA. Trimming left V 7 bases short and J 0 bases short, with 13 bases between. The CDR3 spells CASTITGYSYEQYF. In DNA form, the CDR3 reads TGTGCCAGCACCATAACAGGGTACTCCTACGAGCAGTACTTC.

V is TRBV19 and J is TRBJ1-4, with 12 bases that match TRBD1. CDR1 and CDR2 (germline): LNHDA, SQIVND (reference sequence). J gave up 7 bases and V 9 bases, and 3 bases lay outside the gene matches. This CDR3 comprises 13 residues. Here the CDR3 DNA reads TGTGCCAGCCGGGACAGGGGGCGTGAAAAACTGTTTTTT. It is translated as CASRDRGREKLFF.

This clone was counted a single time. The CDR3 loop reads CASSYPAGALGETQYF. In DNA form, the CDR3 reads TGTGCCAGCAGTTACCCAGCGGGGGCGCTCGGGGAGACCCAGTACTTC. The chain is built from TRBV6-6 and TRBJ2-5, with 8 bases aligning to TRBD2. Losses at the gene ends were 2 bases for V and 5 bases for J; bases not matched to a gene: 10. This CDR3 is 16 amino acids long. Germline loops: CDR1 MNHNY, CDR2 SVGAGI (reference sequence).

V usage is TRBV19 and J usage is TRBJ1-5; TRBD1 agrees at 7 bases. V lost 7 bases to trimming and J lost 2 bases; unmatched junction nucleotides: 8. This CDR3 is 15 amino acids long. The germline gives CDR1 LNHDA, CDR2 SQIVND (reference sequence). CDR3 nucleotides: TGTGCCAGTACCCTCGAGGGGGCAGGCAATCAGCCCCAGCATTTT. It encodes CASTLEGAGNQPQHF.

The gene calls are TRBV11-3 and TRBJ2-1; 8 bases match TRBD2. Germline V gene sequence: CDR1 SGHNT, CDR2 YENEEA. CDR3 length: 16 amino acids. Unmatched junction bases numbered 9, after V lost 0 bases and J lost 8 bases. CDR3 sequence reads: CASSLDSASGLDEQFF. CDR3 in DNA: TGTGCCAGCAGCTTAGATTCGGCTAGCGGGCTAGATGAGCAGTTCTTC.

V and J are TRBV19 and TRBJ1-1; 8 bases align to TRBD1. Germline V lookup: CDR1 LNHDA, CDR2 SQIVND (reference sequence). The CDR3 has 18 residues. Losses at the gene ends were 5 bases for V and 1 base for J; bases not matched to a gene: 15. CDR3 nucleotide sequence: TGTGCCAGTAGTCGTCCTTCCGGGACAGGATTCACGAACACTGAAGCTTTCTTT. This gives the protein CASSRPSGTGFTNTEAFF.

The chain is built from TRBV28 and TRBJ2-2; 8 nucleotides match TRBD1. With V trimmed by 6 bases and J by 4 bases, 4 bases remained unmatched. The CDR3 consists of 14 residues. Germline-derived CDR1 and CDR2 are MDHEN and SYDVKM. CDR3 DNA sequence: TGTGCCAGCAGCCGGACAGGGCCCACCGGGGAGCTGTTTTTT. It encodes CASSRTGPTGELFF.

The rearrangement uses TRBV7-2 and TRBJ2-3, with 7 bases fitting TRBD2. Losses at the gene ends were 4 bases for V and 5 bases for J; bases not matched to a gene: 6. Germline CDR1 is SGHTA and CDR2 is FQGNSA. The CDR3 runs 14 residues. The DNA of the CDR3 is TGTGCCAGCAGCTCGCAAGCGGGGAGAGATACGCAGTATTTT. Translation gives CASSSQAGRDTQYF.

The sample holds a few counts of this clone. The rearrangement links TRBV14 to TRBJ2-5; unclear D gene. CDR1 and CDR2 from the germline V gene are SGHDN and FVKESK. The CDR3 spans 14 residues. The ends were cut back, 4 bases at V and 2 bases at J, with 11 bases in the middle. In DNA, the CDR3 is TGTGCCAGCAGCCCCTTGCGGTTACAAGAGACCCAGTACTTC. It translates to CASSPLRLQETQYF.

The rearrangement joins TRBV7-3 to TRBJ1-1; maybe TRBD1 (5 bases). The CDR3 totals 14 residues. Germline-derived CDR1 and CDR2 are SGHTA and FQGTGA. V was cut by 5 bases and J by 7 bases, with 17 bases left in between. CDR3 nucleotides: TGTGCCAGCAGCACAGGATCCTGGGCTAATGAAGCTTTCTTT. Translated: CASSTGSWANEAFF.

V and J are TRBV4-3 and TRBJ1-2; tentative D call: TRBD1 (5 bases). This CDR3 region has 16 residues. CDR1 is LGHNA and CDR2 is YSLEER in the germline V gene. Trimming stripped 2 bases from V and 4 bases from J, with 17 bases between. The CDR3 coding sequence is TGCGCCAGCAGCCAAACGCGGAATCGACAGCCCTATGGCTACACCTTC. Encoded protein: CASSQTRNRQPYGYTF.

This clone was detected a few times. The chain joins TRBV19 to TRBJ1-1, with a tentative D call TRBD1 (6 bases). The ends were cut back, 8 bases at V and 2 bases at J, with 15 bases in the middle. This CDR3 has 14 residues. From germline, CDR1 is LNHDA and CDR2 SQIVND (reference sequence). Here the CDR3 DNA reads TGTGCCAGTTCAGCCGGGACATATAACACTGAAGCTTTCTTT. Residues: CASSAGTYNTEAFF.

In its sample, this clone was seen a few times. Here the CDR3 reads CASSAGQAPWETQYF. In DNA, the CDR3 is TGTGCCAGCAGTGCCGGACAGGCCCCGTGGGAGACCCAGTACTTC. This sequence joins TRBV28 and TRBJ2-5; TRBD1 matches at 7 bases. Germline trimming cut 5 bases from V and 5 bases from J; bases unmatched to any gene: 11. The length of the CDR3 is 15 residues. The germline V gene has CDR1 MDHEN and CDR2 SYDVKM.

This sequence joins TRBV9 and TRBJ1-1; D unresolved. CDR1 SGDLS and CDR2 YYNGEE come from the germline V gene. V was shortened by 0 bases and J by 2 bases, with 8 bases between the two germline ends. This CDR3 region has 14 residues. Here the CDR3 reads CASSVGPGNTEAFF. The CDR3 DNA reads TGTGCCAGCAGCGTAGGCCCGGGTAACACTGAAGCTTTCTTT.

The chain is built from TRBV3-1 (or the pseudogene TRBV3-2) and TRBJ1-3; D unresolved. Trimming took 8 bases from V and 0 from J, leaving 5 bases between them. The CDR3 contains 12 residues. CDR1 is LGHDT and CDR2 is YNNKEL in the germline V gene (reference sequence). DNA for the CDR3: TGTGCCAGCGCACTCTCTGGAAACACCATATATTTT. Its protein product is CASALSGNTIYF.